This T cell receptor (beta chain) was recorded in a study of cytomegalovirus exposure and HLA in healthy donors. While unrecorded immune exposures were likely, the donors were nominally healthy when sampled. Primers: 60 Vbeta forward and 13 Jbeta reverse. This table comes from immunoSEQ multiplex PCR, and its TCRdb copy is limited to in-frame clones, with some not included. This table has 190,000 or so clones, about 83% appearing once. The sequenced sample consisted of PBMCs. This TCR was recovered from a woman aged 50 to 65 in good health and CMV-seropositive.

The chain's CDR3 is CASSESTTGEKLFF. CDR3 DNA: TGTGCCAGCAGTGAATCGACAACCGGTGAAAAACTGTTTTTT. The chain uses TRBV6-1 and TRBJ1-4; D remains unclear. Germline V CDR1 and CDR2: MNHNS, SASEGT. V was trimmed by 2 bases and J by 7 bases, leaving 11 bases between them. CDR3 length: 14 residues.